This T cell receptor (beta chain) was captured in a study of T-cell memory formation after mild COVID-19. The germline CDR1 and CDR2 sequences are MGHDK and SYGVNS. This CDR3 has 15 residues. Trimming took 7 bases from V and 0 from J, leaving 13 bases between them. TCRdb reanalysed the 5' RACE reads using MiXCR and keeps one entry per CDR3 protein. The sample records 65,000 to 100,000 distinct CDR3 sequences, roughly 12% being singletons. The genes are TRBV25-1 and TRBJ1-3; D is ambiguous. The receptor comes from a man younger than 30 who had mild COVID-19 (a few samples of this study predate the infection). Cell type and time point are not known. The sequencing input was PBMCs or a T cell subset sorted from them (not recorded which). CDR3 nucleotide sequence: TGTGCCAGCACCCCCCCAGGTCCCTCTGGAAACACCATATATTTT. Its protein product is CASTPPGPSGNTIYF.